The 32 T cell receptor beta chains below were found in one sample sequenced in a study of regulatory and conventional T cells in RAG deficiency (dated by TCRdb to between 2016 and 2019). Before genomic DNA extraction, regulatory T cells were isolated from blood as CD4+CD25-high CD127-low cells. To prepare the library, the immunoSEQ multiplex PCR assay was applied. TCRdb obtained this table from immuneACCESS and retained in-frame rearrangements with V and J assigned. These tables miss some clones; where compared with another copy, unresolved V genes account for less than half of the shortfall, and the remainder is unexplained. The sample data list several thousand clones, and approximately 95% of these were observed just once. The ten most abundant clones make up around 1.4% of the sample. The same sample was also studied in work on regulatory T cells. In that second paper, the authors write: The multiplex PCR used 52 forward TRBV primers and 13 reverse TRBJ primers, with assay-based and computational corrections for amplification bias.

Source material: CD127- CD25+ CD4+ Tregs sorted from blood. These receptors were collected from a human donor in good health.

V gene TRBV5-6 combines with J gene TRBJ1-2; 8 nucleotides line up with TRBD1. CDR3 length: 14 amino acids. J gave up 3 bases and V 2 bases, and 3 bases lay outside the gene matches. Germline CDR1 reads SGHDT; CDR2 reads YYEEEE. CDR3 nucleotides: TGTGCCAGCAGCTTTCCAGGGGGCGACTATGGCTACACCTTC. It codes for CASSFPGGDYGYTF.

The chain employs TRBV7-6 and TRBJ2-3; D is possibly TRBD2 (6 bases). Trimming removed 3 bases at V and 2 bases at J, with 18 bases between. The germline V gene has CDR1 SGHVS and CDR2 FNYEAQ. This CDR3 has 17 amino acids. The CDR3 region is CASSFSPLVADTDTQYF. The CDR3 DNA follows: TGTGCCAGCAGCTTTAGCCCCTTAGTAGCGGACACAGATACGCAGTATTTT.

J is TRBJ2-1 and V is TRBV6-1, with 7 bases fitting TRBD1. V gave up 5 bases and J gave up 3 bases; unmatched junction bases: 4. This CDR3 has 14 residues. CDR1 MNHNS and CDR2 SASEGT come from the germline V gene. CDR3 bases: TGTGCCAGCAGTTCAGGGGGTGGCTACAATGAGCAGTTCTTC. The encoded protein is CASSSGGGYNEQFF.

V gene TRBV19 combines with J gene TRBJ1-4, with 7 bases fitting TRBD1. The CDR3 contains 13 residues. V lost 6 bases, J lost 5 bases, and 3 bases stayed unmatched. Germline CDR1 and CDR2: LNHDA and SQIVND (reference sequence). CDR3 coding DNA: TGTGCCAGTAGCAAGGACAGGAATGAAAAACTGTTTTTT. Amino acid sequence: CASSKDRNEKLFF.

J is TRBJ1-6 and V is TRBV4-1, with 8 bases lining up with TRBD1. CDR3 length: 17 amino acids. J lost 9 bases, V lost 0 bases, and 10 bases had no gene match. Germline V gene data show CDR1 as MGHRA and CDR2 as YSYEKL. The CDR3 region is CASSQDVGQGAGSPLHF. The CDR3 DNA reads as TGCGCCAGCAGCCAAGATGTGGGGCAGGGGGCCGGTTCACCCCTCCACTTT.

The V and J genes are TRBV5-1 and TRBJ2-3, with D possibly TRBD2 on 6 matching bases. Trimming stripped 1 base from V and 1 base from J, with 7 bases between. The CDR3 extends over 14 amino acids. Per the germline V gene, CDR1 is SGHRS and CDR2 is YFSETQ. CDR3 residues: CASSLQRGTDTQYF. The DNA for the CDR3 is TGCGCCAGCAGCTTGCAGCGGGGCACAGATACGCAGTATTTT.

This clone was detected a few times. The V and J genes are TRBV30 and TRBJ2-7, with 8 bases identical to TRBD2. This CDR3 spans 14 amino acids. V lost 2 bases to trimming and J lost 7 bases; unmatched junction nucleotides: 10. The germline gives CDR1 GTSNPN, CDR2 SVGIG (reference sequence). The CDR3: CAWSLAGQPREQYF. The CDR3 DNA reads as TGTGCCTGGAGTTTAGCGGGACAACCAAGGGAGCAGTACTTC.

This clone was seen only once. V gene TRBV29-1 combines with J gene TRBJ2-3; 7 positions agree with TRBD1. This CDR3 has 12 residues. The V and J ends lost 6 bases and 10 bases, in that order; junction bases with no gene match: 10. Per the germline V gene, CDR1 is SQVTM and CDR2 is ANQGSEA. CDR3 sequence reads: CSVYRGSQPQYF. DNA of the CDR3: TGCAGCGTATACAGGGGTTCACAGCCGCAGTATTTT.

This chain links TRBV15 with TRBJ1-1, with TRBD1 as a possible D gene (5 bases). With 0 bases removed from V and 4 bases from J, the gap between germline ends came to 9 bases. Germline loops: CDR1 LNHNV, CDR2 YYDKDF (reference sequence). The CDR3 loop spans 14 amino acids. The chain's CDR3 is CATSRDIGGTEAFF. In nucleotides, the CDR3 is TGTGCCACCAGCAGAGATATCGGGGGCACTGAAGCTTTCTTT.

The V call is TRBV27, the J call TRBJ1-1; D gene unclear. CDR1 is MNHEY, CDR2 SMNVEV, per germline (reference sequence). The ends were cut back, 0 bases at V and 3 bases at J, with 17 bases in the middle. CDR3 length equals 17 residues. The CDR3 sequence: CASSLSGQLLVHTEAFF. The CDR3 nucleotides read TGTGCCAGCAGTTTATCGGGCCAGCTCCTCGTACACACTGAAGCTTTCTTT.

V and J are TRBV2 and TRBJ1-1; D might be TRBD1 (5 bases). The CDR3 loop spans 10 amino acids. CDR1 and CDR2 from the germline V gene are SNHLY and FYNNEI. V was cut by 8 bases and J by 7 bases, with 8 bases left in between. The CDR3 reads CASGGFEAFF. The CDR3 DNA follows: TGTGCCAGCGGGGGGTTTGAAGCTTTCTTT.

This chain connects TRBV7-9 to TRBJ1-2, with 9 bases that match TRBD1. J gave up 11 bases and V 6 bases, and 13 bases lay outside the gene matches. The CDR3 spans 14 residues. In germline, CDR1 is SEHNR, CDR2 FQNEAQ (reference sequence). The CDR3, as DNA: TGTGCCAGCAGGCCGAGGGGGACAGGGAATAGGTACACCTTC. Residues: CASRPRGTGNRYTF.

DNA of the CDR3: TGCGCCAGCAGCCCAGAAGCGGGGGGGGCATACAATGAGCAGTTCTTC. The encoded protein is CASSPEAGGAYNEQFF. V and J are TRBV4-1 and TRBJ2-1; 10 nucleotides align to TRBD2. The trim removed 4 bases at V and 4 bases at J, leaving 7 bases unmatched. The germline V gene has CDR1 MGHRA and CDR2 YSYEKL. The CDR3 contains 16 residues.

The CDR3 protein is CASRGRGANYEQYF. The CDR3 nucleotides are TGTGCCAGCCGAGGGAGGGGGGCCAACTACGAGCAGTACTTC. The chain has TRBV6-1 and TRBJ2-7; maybe TRBD2 (7 bases). The CDR3 extends over 14 amino acids. Germline V gene data show CDR1 as MNHNS and CDR2 as SASEGT. Trimming left V 8 bases short and J 3 bases short, with 17 bases between.

This chain links TRBV4-1 with TRBJ2-5; a possible D gene is TRBD1 (5 bases). V was cut by 1 base and J by 4 bases, with 16 bases left in between. The CDR3 sequence is 16 residues long. Per the germline V gene, CDR1 is MGHRA and CDR2 is YSYEKL. The chain's CDR3 is CASSQGPSGRPETQYF. CDR3 bases: TGCGCCAGCAGCCAAGGCCCTTCAGGGCGGCCAGAGACCCAGTACTTC.

J is TRBJ1-1 and V is TRBV30; D is perhaps TRBD1 (6 bases). The ends were cut back, 1 base at V and 5 bases at J, with 14 bases in the middle. The CDR3 runs 14 residues. Germline-derived CDR1 and CDR2 are GTSNPN and SVGIG (reference sequence). This chain's CDR3 is CAWSEGGAGTEAFF. The CDR3 DNA is TGTGCCTGGAGTGAGGGGGGGGCGGGTACTGAAGCTTTCTTT.

The rearrangement joins TRBV2 to TRBJ2-2, with 8 bases aligning to TRBD2. This CDR3 is 16 amino acids long. Germline trimming cut 4 bases from V and 6 bases from J; bases unmatched to any gene: 10. CDR1 and CDR2 (germline): SNHLY, FYNNEI. The CDR3 DNA is TGTGCCAGCAGTGGGGGGCCCCGGCGGGGGGCCGGGGAGCTGTTTTTT. It codes for CASSGGPRRGAGELFF. The full variable domain, in which reference TRBV2 and TRBJ2-2 provide the parts outside the CDR3, is EPEVTQTPSHQVTQMGQEVILRCVPISNHLYFYWYRQILGQKVEFLVSFYNNEISEKSEIFDDQFSVERPDGSNFTLKIRSTKLEDSAMYFCASSGGPRRGAGELFFGEGSRLTVL.

This clone appeared once. The chain employs TRBV4-3 and TRBJ2-1; 11 nucleotides agree with TRBD2. Germline V CDR1 and CDR2: LGHNA, YSLEER. Germline trimming cut 4 bases from V and 8 bases from J; bases unmatched to any gene: 7. This CDR3 is 15 amino acids long. The CDR3, as DNA: TGCGCCAGCAGCCGACTAGCGGGGTCTAGTGATGAGCAGTTCTTC. Amino acid sequence: CASSRLAGSSDEQFF.

The V call is TRBV19, the J call TRBJ2-7; D ambiguous. Deletions cut 8 bases from V and 0 bases from J, with 11 bases between. Germline lookup yields CDR1 LNHDA and CDR2 SQIVND (reference sequence). The CDR3 contains 13 residues. CDR3 nucleotide sequence: TGTGCCAGTCTCGGTACGAGCTCCTACGAGCAGTACTTC. Protein sequence: CASLGTSSYEQYF.

V and J are TRBV4-1 and TRBJ2-7; 10 nucleotides line up with TRBD2. Trimming took 1 base from V and 4 from J; bases not matched to a gene: 10. CDR1 is MGHRA, CDR2 YSYEKL, per germline. CDR3 length equals 17 residues. The chain's CDR3 is CASSQVVVAGGRYEQYF. CDR3 coding DNA: TGCGCCAGCAGCCAAGTAGTAGTAGCGGGAGGAAGGTACGAGCAGTACTTC.

The genes are TRBV14 and TRBJ2-7; 9 nucleotides agree with TRBD1. Germline CDR1 reads SGHDN; CDR2 reads FVKESK. V lost 1 base and J lost 3; bases outside the gene matches: 10. CDR3 length: 17 residues. Written as DNA, the CDR3 is TGTGCCAGCAGCCAAGGCCCTGGGACAGGGAGATTCTACGAGCAGTACTTC. It specifies CASSQGPGTGRFYEQYF.

J is TRBJ1-2 and V is TRBV30, with D perhaps matching TRBD1 (6 bases). The CDR3 spans 15 residues. In germline, CDR1 is GTSNPN, CDR2 SVGIG (reference sequence). The germline V and J ends were trimmed by 4 bases and 5 bases, with 20 bases remaining between them. The CDR3 DNA is TGTGCCTGGATTCATGGGGGCCCATGGGCGTATGGCTACACCTTC. It is translated as CAWIHGGPWAYGYTF.

This chain uses TRBV18 with TRBJ2-7, with a weak D call TRBD2 (6 bases). Trimming stripped 4 bases from V and 2 bases from J, with 15 bases between. Looked up from germline, CDR1 is KGHSH and CDR2 is LQKENI. The CDR3 is 15 amino acids. The CDR3 reads CASSRTRAGPYEQYF. The CDR3 coding sequence is TGTGCCAGCTCACGGACGAGGGCGGGGCCCTACGAGCAGTACTTC. The variable domain in full, with the rest retrieved from reference TRBV18 and TRBJ2-7, is NAGVMQNPRHLVRRRGQEARLRCSPMKGHSHVYWYRQLPEEGLKFMVYLQKENIIDESGMPKERFSAEFPKEGPSILRIQQVVRGDSAAYFCASSRTRAGPYEQYFGPGTRLTVT.

The chain links TRBV6-5 to TRBJ2-5, with a possible D match to TRBD2 (6 bases). Germline assignment: CDR1 MNHEY and CDR2 SVGAGI. The V and J ends lost 6 bases and 5 bases respectively, with 19 bases between them. There are 15 residues in the CDR3. The CDR3 loop reads CASRLSGGTPETQYF. The CDR3 DNA reads as TGTGCCAGCAGACTTTCCGGAGGGACCCCCGAGACCCAGTACTTC.

V and J are TRBV30 and TRBJ2-3, with TRBD1 matching 10 bases. The CDR3 has 14 amino acids. J lost 3 bases, V lost 2 bases, and 2 bases had no gene match. Germline CDR1 is GTSNPN and CDR2 is SVGIG (reference sequence). The CDR3 DNA reads as TGTGCCTGGAGTCGGGACAGGGGTACAGATACGCAGTATTTT. Amino acids: CAWSRDRGTDTQYF.

The gene calls are TRBV9 and TRBJ2-3; 8 nucleotides match TRBD1. The CDR3 has 16 amino acids. Germline loops: CDR1 SGDLS, CDR2 YYNGEE. Losses at the gene ends were 0 bases for V and 7 bases for J; bases not matched to a gene: 10. DNA for the CDR3: TGTGCCAGCAGCGTAGCCCTTGGACAGGGCCAACATACGCAGTATTTT. It specifies CASSVALGQGQHTQYF.

The chain links TRBV19 to TRBJ2-1; D remains unclear. The CDR3 sequence is 14 residues long. Germline values: CDR1 LNHDA, CDR2 SQIVND (reference sequence). V lost 5 bases to trimming and J lost 2 bases, with 10 bases between them. The CDR3 protein is CASSPPEPYNEQFF. For the CDR3, the DNA is TGTGCCAGTAGTCCTCCCGAGCCCTACAATGAGCAGTTCTTC.

This chain joins TRBV30 and TRBJ1-5; 11 bases are a match to TRBD1. CDR1 GTSNPN and CDR2 SVGIG come from the germline V gene (reference sequence). The V gene end was trimmed by 1 base and the J gene end by 6 bases; junction bases not matched to a gene: 8. CDR3 length equals 16 residues. DNA of the CDR3: TGTGCCTGGAGTGGGGGACAGGGGGTAGGACGTCAGCCCCAGCATTTT. Amino acid sequence: CAWSGGQGVGRQPQHF. Filled out from reference TRBV30 and TRBJ1-5, the complete variable domain reads SQTIHQWPATLVQPVGSPLSLECTVEGTSNPNLYWYRQAAGRGLQLLFYSVGIGQISSEVPQNLSASRPQDRQFILSSKKLLLSDSGFYLCAWSGGQGVGRQPQHFGDGTRLSIL.

The rearrangement uses TRBV7-9 and TRBJ1-2; weak D call: TRBD1 (6 bases). The CDR3 has 13 amino acids. Germline CDR1 SEHNR, CDR2 FQNEAQ (reference sequence). V lost 5 bases and J 4 bases, leaving 11 bases between the germline ends. This chain's CDR3 is CASSPDRSYGYTF. In nucleotides, the CDR3 is TGTGCCAGCAGCCCCGACAGGAGCTATGGCTACACCTTC.

The CDR3 sequence: CASSFRRQGGQPQHF. Written as DNA, the CDR3 is TGTGCCAGCAGTTTCCGTCGACAGGGCGGGCAGCCCCAGCATTTT. The V and J genes are TRBV27 and TRBJ1-5; 7 bases line up with TRBD1. The CDR3 is made up of 15 amino acids. Germline V gene sequence: CDR1 MNHEY, CDR2 SMNVEV (reference sequence). Germline trimming cut 3 bases from V and 7 bases from J; bases unmatched to any gene: 9.

Remarks on this clone: One end of the junction fails to match germline, which may point to a read error. This chain uses TRBV7-7 with TRBJ2-7, with a possible D match to TRBD2 (5 bases). The CDR3 runs to 15 residues. The germline CDR1 and CDR2 sequences are SSHAT and FNYEAQ (reference sequence). The CDR3 here is CASSLDVGSPYEQYF. The CDR3 coding sequence is TGTGCTAGCAGCTTAGACGTAGGGAGTCCCTACGAGCAGTACTTC.

The chain links TRBV11-3 to TRBJ2-1, with TRBD2 matching over 9 bases. The CDR3 has 15 residues. Germline V gives CDR1 SGHNT, CDR2 YENEEA. Trimming took 1 base from V and 7 from J; bases not matched to a gene: 5. CDR3: CASSLVAGGLNEQFF. DNA of the CDR3: TGTGCCAGCAGCTTAGTGGCGGGAGGGTTGAATGAGCAGTTCTTC.